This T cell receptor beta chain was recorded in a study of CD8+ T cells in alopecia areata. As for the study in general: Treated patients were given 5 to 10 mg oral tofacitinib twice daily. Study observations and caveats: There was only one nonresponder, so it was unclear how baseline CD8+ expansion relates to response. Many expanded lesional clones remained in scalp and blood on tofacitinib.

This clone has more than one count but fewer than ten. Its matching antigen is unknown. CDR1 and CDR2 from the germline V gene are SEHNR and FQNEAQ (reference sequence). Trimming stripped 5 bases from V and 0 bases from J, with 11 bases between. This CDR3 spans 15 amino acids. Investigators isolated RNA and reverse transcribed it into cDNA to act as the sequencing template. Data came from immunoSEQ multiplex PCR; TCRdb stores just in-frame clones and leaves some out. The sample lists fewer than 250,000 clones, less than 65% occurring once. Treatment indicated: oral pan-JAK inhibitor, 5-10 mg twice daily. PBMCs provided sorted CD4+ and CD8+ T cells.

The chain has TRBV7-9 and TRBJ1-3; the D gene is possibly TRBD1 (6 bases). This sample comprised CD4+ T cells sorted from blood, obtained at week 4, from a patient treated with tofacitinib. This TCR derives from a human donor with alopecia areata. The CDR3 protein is CASSLRTASGNTIYF. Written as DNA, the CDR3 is TGTGCCAGCAGCCTCAGGACAGCCTCTGGAAACACCATATATTTT.